A selection of T cell receptor beta chains follows, all from one sample in a study of memory CD4+ T cells and cytomegalovirus serostatus. The method was immunoSEQ multiplex PCR; TCRdb's version includes in-frame clones alone and lacks a portion of them. The sample holds some 54,000 clones; 80% to 90% are singletons and the top ten take roughly 2%. The sample taken for sequencing was memory CD4+ T cells from blood. The receptors here all came from an adult in good health and CMV-seropositive. The conserved cysteine and the conserved F or W are not part of the CDR3 here. The D gene is left open where the match is weak.

>-|TRBV5-1
ASSLVTGPLGSYT
>-|TRBV6-6
ASIPGRDMNTEAF
>-|TRBV4-3
ASSHDPGTGELF
>TRBD2|TRBV5-1
ASSGGRGVWTDTQY
>-|TRBV10-3
AISVQMNTEAF
>-|TRBV2
AAGKTGSYEQY
>TRBD1|TRBV27
ASSLPGQGGEQY
>-|TRBV18
ASSPSQNTEAF
>-|TRBV11-2
ASSSGHYNEQF
>-|TRBV16
ASRRVDTQY
>-|TRBV7-9
ASSLGGDRSEQF
>-|TRBV29-1
SVRPPNYGYT
>-|TRBV12-5
ASGWGAGTDTQY
>-|TRBV2
ASSALGDTQY
>-|TRBV7-7
ASSSGLRYEQY
>-|TRBV7-9
ASSNRAGARNNEQF
>-|TRBV12-5
ASAGFEYGYT
>-|TRBV7-2
ASSLGYLGVSGNTIY
>-|TRBV5-1
ASSWTGGRADTQY